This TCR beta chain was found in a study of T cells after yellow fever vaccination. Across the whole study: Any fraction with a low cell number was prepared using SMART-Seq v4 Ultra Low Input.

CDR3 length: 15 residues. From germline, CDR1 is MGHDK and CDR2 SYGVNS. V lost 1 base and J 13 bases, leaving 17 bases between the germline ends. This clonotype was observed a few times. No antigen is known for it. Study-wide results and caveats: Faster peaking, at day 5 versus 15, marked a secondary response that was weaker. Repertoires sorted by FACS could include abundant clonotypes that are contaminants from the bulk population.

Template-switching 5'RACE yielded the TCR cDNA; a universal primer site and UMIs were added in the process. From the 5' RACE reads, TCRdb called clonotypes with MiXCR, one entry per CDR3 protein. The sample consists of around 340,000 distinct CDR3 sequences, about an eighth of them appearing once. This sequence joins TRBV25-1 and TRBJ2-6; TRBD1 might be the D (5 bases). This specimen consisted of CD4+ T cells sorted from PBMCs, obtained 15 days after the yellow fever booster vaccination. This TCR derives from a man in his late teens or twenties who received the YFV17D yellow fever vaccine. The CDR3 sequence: CASSEWGGVEKVLTF. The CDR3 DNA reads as TGTGCCAGCAGTGAATGGGGCGGAGTGGAGAAGGTCCTGACTTTC.